This T cell receptor (beta chain) was observed in a study of blood T cell repertoires in COVID-19. Method: immunoSEQ multiplex PCR; TCRdb's copy keeps in-frame clones and lacks some. This table has just over 300,000 clones, 90% appearing once. Sequenced material: PBMCs or T cells enriched from blood (not recorded which). The receptor was derived from a woman younger than 30 with acute COVID-19.

The CDR3: CASSQDGYGVLSNQPQHF. Written as DNA, the CDR3 is TGCGCCAGCAGCCAGGACGGGTACGGGGTTCTTAGCAATCAGCCCCAGCATTTT. V usage is TRBV4-1 and J usage is TRBJ1-5; D is ambiguous. CDR3 length: 18 residues. From germline, CDR1 is MGHRA and CDR2 YSYEKL. Trimming shortened V by 3 bases and J by 0 bases, and 18 bases separated the two germline ends.